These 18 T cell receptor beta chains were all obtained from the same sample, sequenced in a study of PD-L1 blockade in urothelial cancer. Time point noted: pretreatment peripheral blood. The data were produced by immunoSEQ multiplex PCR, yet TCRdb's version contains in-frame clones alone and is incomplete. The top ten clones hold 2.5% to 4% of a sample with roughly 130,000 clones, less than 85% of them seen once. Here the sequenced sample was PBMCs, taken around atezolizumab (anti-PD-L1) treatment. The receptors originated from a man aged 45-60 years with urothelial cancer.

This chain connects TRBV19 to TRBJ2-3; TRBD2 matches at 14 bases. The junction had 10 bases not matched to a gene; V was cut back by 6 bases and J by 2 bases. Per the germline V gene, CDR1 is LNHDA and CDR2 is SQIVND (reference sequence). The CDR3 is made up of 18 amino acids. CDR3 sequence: CASRALGLAGGSTDTQYF. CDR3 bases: TGTGCCAGTAGAGCCCTCGGACTAGCGGGAGGTTCCACAGATACGCAGTATTTT. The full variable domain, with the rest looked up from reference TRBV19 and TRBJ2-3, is DGGITQSPKYLFRKEGQNVTLSCEQNLNHDAMYWYRQDPGQGLRLIYYSQIVNDFQKGDIAEGYSVSREKKESFPLTVTSAQKNPTAFYLCASRALGLAGGSTDTQYFGPGTRLTVL.

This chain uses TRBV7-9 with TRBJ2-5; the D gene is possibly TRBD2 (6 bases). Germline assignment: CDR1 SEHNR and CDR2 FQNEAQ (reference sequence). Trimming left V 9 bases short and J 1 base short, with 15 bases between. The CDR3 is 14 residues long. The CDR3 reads CASYDGLFQETQYF. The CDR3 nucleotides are TGTGCCAGTTACGACGGACTATTCCAAGAGACCCAGTACTTC.

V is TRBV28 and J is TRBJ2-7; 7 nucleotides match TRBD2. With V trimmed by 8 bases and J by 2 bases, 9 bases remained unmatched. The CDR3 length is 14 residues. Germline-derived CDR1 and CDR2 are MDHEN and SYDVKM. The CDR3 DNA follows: TGTGCCAGCCGTTCTCTAGCGGATCCCTACGAGCAGTACTTC. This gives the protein CASRSLADPYEQYF.

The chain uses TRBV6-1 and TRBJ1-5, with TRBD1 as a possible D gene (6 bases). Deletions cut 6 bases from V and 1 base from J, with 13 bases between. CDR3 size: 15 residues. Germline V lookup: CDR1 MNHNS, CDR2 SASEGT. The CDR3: CASRRPGVSNQPQHF. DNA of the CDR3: TGTGCCAGCAGGCGACCAGGGGTAAGCAATCAGCCCCAGCATTTT.

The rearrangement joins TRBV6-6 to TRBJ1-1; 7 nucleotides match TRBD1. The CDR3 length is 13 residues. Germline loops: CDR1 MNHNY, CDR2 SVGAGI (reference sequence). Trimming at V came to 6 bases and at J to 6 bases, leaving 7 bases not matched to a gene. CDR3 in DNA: TGTGCCAGCAGCCGAGACAGGGTGGCTGAAGCTTTCTTT. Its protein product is CASSRDRVAEAFF.

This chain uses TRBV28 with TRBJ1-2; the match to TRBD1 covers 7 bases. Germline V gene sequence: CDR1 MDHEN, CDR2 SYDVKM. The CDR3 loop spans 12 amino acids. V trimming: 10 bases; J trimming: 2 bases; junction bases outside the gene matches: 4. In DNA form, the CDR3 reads TGTGCCACCTCGGACAGGAACTATGGCTACACCTTC. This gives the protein CATSDRNYGYTF.

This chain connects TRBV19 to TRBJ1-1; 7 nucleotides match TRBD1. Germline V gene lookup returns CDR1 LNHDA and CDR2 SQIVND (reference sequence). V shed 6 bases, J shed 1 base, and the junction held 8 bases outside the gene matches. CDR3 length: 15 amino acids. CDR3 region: CASSDVRGTNTEAFF. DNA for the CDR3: TGTGCCAGTAGCGACGTCAGGGGGACGAACACTGAAGCTTTCTTT.

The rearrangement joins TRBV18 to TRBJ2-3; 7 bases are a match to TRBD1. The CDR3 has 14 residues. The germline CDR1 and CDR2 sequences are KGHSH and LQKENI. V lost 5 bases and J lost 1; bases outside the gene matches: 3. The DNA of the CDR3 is TGTGCCAGCTCAACACAGGGGCGCACAGATACGCAGTATTTT. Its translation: CASSTQGRTDTQYF.

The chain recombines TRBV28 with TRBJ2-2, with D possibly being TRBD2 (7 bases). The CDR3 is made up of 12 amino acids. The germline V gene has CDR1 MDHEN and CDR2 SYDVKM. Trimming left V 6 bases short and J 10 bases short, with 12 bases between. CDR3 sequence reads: CASREGGMELFF. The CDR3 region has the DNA TGTGCCAGCAGGGAGGGGGGGATGGAGCTGTTTTTT.

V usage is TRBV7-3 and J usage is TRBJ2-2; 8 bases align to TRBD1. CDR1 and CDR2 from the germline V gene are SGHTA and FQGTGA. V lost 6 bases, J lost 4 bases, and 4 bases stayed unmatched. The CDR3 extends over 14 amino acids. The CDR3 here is CASSSGTGTGELFF. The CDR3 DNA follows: TGTGCCAGCAGTTCCGGGACAGGCACCGGGGAGCTGTTTTTT. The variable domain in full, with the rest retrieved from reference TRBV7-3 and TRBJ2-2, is GAGVSQTPSNKVTEKGKYVELRCDPISGHTALYWYRQSLGQGPEFLIYFQGTGAADDSGLPNDRFFAVRPEGSVSTLKIQRTERGDSAVYLCASSSGTGTGELFFGEGSRLTVL.

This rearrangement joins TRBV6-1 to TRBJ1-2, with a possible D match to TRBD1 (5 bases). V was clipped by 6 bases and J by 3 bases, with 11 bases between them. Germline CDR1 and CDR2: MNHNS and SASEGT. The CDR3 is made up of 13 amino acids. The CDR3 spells CASSQEGHYGYTF. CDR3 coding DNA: TGTGCCAGCAGCCAGGAGGGGCACTATGGCTACACCTTC.

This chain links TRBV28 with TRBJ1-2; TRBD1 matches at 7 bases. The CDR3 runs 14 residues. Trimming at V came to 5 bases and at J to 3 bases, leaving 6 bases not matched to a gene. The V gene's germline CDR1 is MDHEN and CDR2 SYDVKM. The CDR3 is CASSDPGTDYGYTF. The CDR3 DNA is TGTGCCAGCAGTGACCCCGGGACAGACTATGGCTACACCTTC.

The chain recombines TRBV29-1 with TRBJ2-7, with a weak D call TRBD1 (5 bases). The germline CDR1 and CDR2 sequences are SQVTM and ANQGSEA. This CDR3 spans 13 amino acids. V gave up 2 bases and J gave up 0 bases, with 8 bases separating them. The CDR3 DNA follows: TGCAGCGTTGAACTCACAGGCTCCTACGAGCAGTACTTC. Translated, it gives CSVELTGSYEQYF.

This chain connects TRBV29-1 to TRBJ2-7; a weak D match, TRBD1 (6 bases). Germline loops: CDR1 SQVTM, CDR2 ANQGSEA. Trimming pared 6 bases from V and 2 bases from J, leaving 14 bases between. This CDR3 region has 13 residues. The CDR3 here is CSVVDRQAYEQYF. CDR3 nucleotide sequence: TGCAGCGTGGTTGACAGGCAAGCCTACGAGCAGTACTTC.

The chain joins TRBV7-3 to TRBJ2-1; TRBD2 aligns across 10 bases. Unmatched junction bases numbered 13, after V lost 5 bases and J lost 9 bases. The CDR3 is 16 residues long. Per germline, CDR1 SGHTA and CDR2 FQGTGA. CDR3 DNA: TGTGCCAGCAGCGCCCATCCCAGCGGGAGGGTGGGTGAGCAGTTCTTC. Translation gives CASSAHPSGRVGEQFF.

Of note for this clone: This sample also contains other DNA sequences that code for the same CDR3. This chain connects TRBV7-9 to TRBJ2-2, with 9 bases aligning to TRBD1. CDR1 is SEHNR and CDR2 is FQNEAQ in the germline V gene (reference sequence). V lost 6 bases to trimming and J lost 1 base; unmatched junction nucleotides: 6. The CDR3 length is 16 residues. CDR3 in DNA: TGTGCCAGCAGTTTACTGGGACAGGGGAACACCGGGGAGCTGTTTTTT. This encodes CASSLLGQGNTGELFF.

The DNA of the CDR3 is TGTGCCTGGAGTGTGAGGCTAGCGGATCCCTACAATGAGCAGTTCTTC. This codes for CAWSVRLADPYNEQFF. The V and J genes are TRBV30 and TRBJ2-1; the match to TRBD2 covers 7 bases. From germline, CDR1 is GTSNPN and CDR2 SVGIG (reference sequence). The CDR3 is made up of 16 amino acids. V dropped 0 bases and J dropped 2; count of bases not matched to a gene: 7. Variable domain in full (rest from reference TRBV30 and TRBJ2-1): SQTIHQWPATLVQPVGSPLSLECTVEGTSNPNLYWYRQAAGRGLQLLFYSVGIGQISSEVPQNLSASRPQDRQFILSSKKLLLSDSGFYLCAWSVRLADPYNEQFFGPGTRLTVL.

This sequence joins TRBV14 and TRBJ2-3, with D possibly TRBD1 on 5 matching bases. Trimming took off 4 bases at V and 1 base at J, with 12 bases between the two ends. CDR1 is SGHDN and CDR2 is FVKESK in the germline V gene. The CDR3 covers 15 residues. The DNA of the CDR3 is TGTGCCAGCAGCCCCTGGGGCCTCGGCACAGATACGCAGTATTTT. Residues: CASSPWGLGTDTQYF.